The 20 T cell receptor beta chains below were found in one sample sequenced in a study of blood T cell repertoires in COVID-19. The protocol was immunoSEQ multiplex PCR, while the TCRdb copy is restricted to in-frame clones and leaves out a portion. The sample lists hundreds of thousands of clones, 85% seen once, with roughly 3.6% in the top ten. The sequenced material came from peripheral blood. These TCRs come from a woman under 30 with acute or convalescent COVID-19.

This chain connects TRBV7-3 to TRBJ2-2; 9 nucleotides agree with TRBD1. V gave up 2 bases and J gave up 3 bases; unmatched junction bases: 7. The CDR3 sequence is 17 residues long. CDR1 is SGHTA and CDR2 is FQGTGA in the germline V gene. CDR3 coding DNA: TGTGCCAGCAGCTTATTCGACAGGGGGAGGGACACCGGGGAGCTGTTTTTT. It yields the protein CASSLFDRGRDTGELFF.

The chain couples TRBV25-1 to TRBJ1-3; D is unresolved. This CDR3 has 16 residues. V gave up 3 bases and J gave up 4 bases, with 16 bases separating them. Per the germline V gene, CDR1 is MGHDK and CDR2 is SYGVNS. CDR3 loop: CASSEALFDGGNTIYF. The CDR3 DNA sequence: TGTGCCAGCAGTGAGGCACTATTCGACGGGGGAAACACCATATATTTT.

V usage is TRBV28 and J usage is TRBJ1-2, with 9 positions matching TRBD1. This CDR3 comprises 18 residues. Germline-derived CDR1 and CDR2 are MDHEN and SYDVKM. With 7 bases clipped from V and 1 base from J, the junction kept 16 bases outside the gene matches. In nucleotides, the CDR3 is TGTGCCAGCACTACCGCCCCGGGACAGGGTAGTTTTAACTATGGCTACACCTTC. It yields the protein CASTTAPGQGSFNYGYTF.

The chain has TRBV9 and TRBJ1-6; D gene unclear. The germline V gene encodes CDR1 SGDLS and CDR2 YYNGEE. The germline V and J ends were trimmed by 3 bases and 8 bases, with 15 bases remaining between them. CDR3 size: 15 residues. This CDR3 reads CASSEPRYSYSPLHF. CDR3 coding DNA: TGTGCCAGCAGCGAACCCCGGTACAGTTATTCACCCCTCCACTTT.

This clone was picked up one time. The CDR3 loop is CASSEFSGGPETQYF. The CDR3 region has the DNA TGCGCCAGCAGTGAATTTAGCGGGGGTCCAGAGACCCAGTACTTC. V and J are TRBV10-1 and TRBJ2-5, with TRBD2 matching over 9 bases. CDR3 size: 15 residues. The ends lost 3 bases at V and 4 bases at J; junction bases unmatched: 6. CDR1 is WNHNN, CDR2 SYGVQD, per germline (reference sequence).

The table lists this clone with a few counts. The V and J genes are TRBV2 and TRBJ1-5; possible D gene TRBD1, 6 bases. In germline, CDR1 is SNHLY, CDR2 FYNNEI. The CDR3 is 12 amino acids. Trimming cost V 10 bases and J 6 bases, with 13 bases left between them. CDR3 protein: CAMQGPGQPQHF. Written as DNA, the CDR3 is TGTGCCATGCAGGGGCCGGGTCAGCCCCAGCATTTT.

This chain connects TRBV4-1 to TRBJ1-2; 11 bases line up with TRBD1. Trimming at V came to 5 bases and at J to 3 bases, leaving 11 bases not matched to a gene. CDR1 is MGHRA, CDR2 YSYEKL, per germline. There are 17 residues in the CDR3. The CDR3 sequence: CASSKLTWTGGHYGYTF. The DNA of the CDR3 is TGCGCCAGCAGCAAGTTAACCTGGACAGGGGGCCACTATGGCTACACCTTC.

The rearrangement joins TRBV6-5 to TRBJ1-4; D is possibly TRBD1 (6 bases). V was trimmed by 0 bases and J by 8 bases, leaving 16 bases between them. The CDR3 consists of 16 residues. CDR1 and CDR2 from the germline V gene are MNHEY and SVGAGI. CDR3 amino acids: CASSYSTSGDGEKLFF. The CDR3, as DNA: TGTGCCAGCAGTTACTCGACTTCAGGGGACGGCGAAAAACTGTTTTTT.

The genes are TRBV6-1 and TRBJ1-3; unclear D gene. There are 13 residues in the CDR3. The V end was cut by 2 bases, the J end by 5 bases, with 7 bases between. Per the germline V gene, CDR1 is MNHNS and CDR2 is SASEGT. This CDR3 reads CASSERRRNTIYF. CDR3 coding DNA: TGTGCCAGCAGTGAAAGGAGGAGAAACACCATATATTTT.

The chain carries TRBV12-5 and TRBJ1-1, with 11 bases fitting TRBD1. Germline CDR1 and CDR2: LGHNT and FRNRAP. J lost 3 bases, V lost 3 bases, and 9 bases had no gene match. The CDR3 sequence is 17 residues long. CDR3: CASGFPDRGLVDTEAFF. CDR3 bases: TGTGCTAGTGGTTTCCCGGACAGGGGGCTGGTAGACACTGAAGCTTTCTTT. The full variable domain, its missing parts supplied by reference TRBV12-5 and TRBJ1-1, is DARVTQTPRHKVTEMGQEVTMRCQPILGHNTVFWYRQTMMQGLELLAYFRNRAPLDDSGMPKDRFSAEMPDATLATLKIQPSEPRDSAVYFCASGFPDRGLVDTEAFFGQGTRLTVV.

Only one count was recorded for this clone. V and J are TRBV10-3 and TRBJ2-7, with TRBD2 as a possible D gene (5 bases). Trimming took 7 bases from V and 5 from J, leaving 12 bases between them. Germline CDR1 reads ENHRY; CDR2 reads SYGVKD. This CDR3 is 12 amino acids long. CDR3 region: CAIKEPGNEQYF. For the CDR3, the DNA is TGTGCCATCAAGGAGCCGGGAAACGAGCAGTACTTC.

The CDR3 loop is CASSQEWGHSSYEQYF. CDR3 coding DNA: TGCGCCAGCAGCCAAGAATGGGGACATAGCTCCTACGAGCAGTACTTC. V usage is TRBV4-1 and J usage is TRBJ2-7, with D possibly TRBD1 on 6 matching bases. V gave up 0 bases and J gave up 0 bases, with 12 bases separating them. The germline CDR1 and CDR2 sequences are MGHRA and YSYEKL. The CDR3 runs to 16 residues.

This clone was counted only a few times. This rearrangement joins TRBV3-1 (or the pseudogene TRBV3-2) to TRBJ2-7; D may be TRBD1 (5 bases). Germline V gene lookup returns CDR1 LGHDT and CDR2 YNNKEL (reference sequence). Trimming shortened V by 1 base and J by 0 bases, and 10 bases separated the two germline ends. This CDR3 is 15 amino acids long. As DNA, the CDR3 is TGTGCCAGCAGCCAAGTCAAGGGGTCCTCCTACGAGCAGTACTTC. Protein product: CASSQVKGSSYEQYF.

This clone has just one count. The chain recombines TRBV10-3 with TRBJ1-5; 8 bases line up with TRBD1. V trimming: 10 bases; J trimming: 4 bases; junction bases outside the gene matches: 6. This CDR3 comprises 13 residues. Per the germline V gene, CDR1 is ENHRY and CDR2 is SYGVKD. This chain's CDR3 is CANSRDRNQPQHF. CDR3 DNA sequence: TGTGCCAATTCCCGGGACAGGAATCAGCCCCAGCATTTT.

This chain uses TRBV6-5 with TRBJ1-3, with a tentative D call TRBD1 (5 bases). The CDR3 is made up of 14 amino acids. CDR1 is MNHEY and CDR2 is SVGAGI in the germline V gene. V lost 6 bases to trimming and J lost 0 bases, with 9 bases between them. CDR3 DNA: TGTGCCAGCAGCCGGACACTCTCTGGAAACACCATATATTTT. Residues: CASSRTLSGNTIYF.

The V gene is TRBV5-1, the J gene TRBJ2-2, with 12 positions matching TRBD2. This CDR3 is built from 16 residues. Trimming took 4 bases from V and 5 from J; bases not matched to a gene: 6. Germline values: CDR1 SGHRS, CDR2 YFSETQ. The chain's CDR3 is CASSLGTSGSTGELFF. For the CDR3, the DNA is TGCGCCAGCAGCCTCGGGACTAGCGGGTCGACCGGGGAGCTGTTTTTT.

J is TRBJ1-1 and V is TRBV28, with 9 bases lining up with TRBD1. V lost 9 bases and J lost 10; bases outside the gene matches: 12. Germline lookup yields CDR1 MDHEN and CDR2 SYDVKM. The length of the CDR3 is 13 residues. The CDR3, as DNA: TGTGCCAGTACCCGCTCACAGGGGGCAACAGCTTTCTTT. Translating it yields CASTRSQGATAFF.

V usage is TRBV7-8 and J usage is TRBJ1-1; D remains ambiguous. Germline CDR1 reads SGHVS; CDR2 reads FQNEAQ. Trimming took 6 bases from V and 0 from J, leaving 17 bases between them. CDR3 size: 16 residues. This CDR3 is CASREPPWEMNTEAFF. The CDR3 DNA is TGTGCCAGCAGGGAGCCCCCTTGGGAGATGAACACTGAAGCTTTCTTT.

CDR3 in DNA: TGTGCCAGCAGCCCAAACCAGCGGGGGGAGCAGTTCTTC. This encodes CASSPNQRGEQFF. The chain recombines TRBV7-3 with TRBJ2-1; 8 nucleotides line up with TRBD2. Germline trimming cut 5 bases from V and 10 bases from J; bases unmatched to any gene: 7. Germline-derived CDR1 and CDR2 are SGHTA and FQGTGA. CDR3 length: 13 residues.

The chain is built from TRBV3-1 (or the pseudogene TRBV3-2) and TRBJ1-5; 7 nucleotides line up with TRBD1. The CDR3 is 14 residues long. CDR1 and CDR2 (germline): LGHDT, YNNKEL (reference sequence). V lost 8 bases, J lost 1 base, and 5 bases stayed unmatched. The CDR3 reads CASGPGGSNQPQHF. The CDR3 DNA follows: TGTGCCAGCGGGCCAGGGGGAAGCAATCAGCCCCAGCATTTT.